This is a list of T cell receptor beta chains from one sample in a study of cytomegalovirus exposure and HLA in healthy donors. Measured with immunoSEQ multiplex PCR; TCRdb has only the in-frame clones, and not every one. The sample holds about 270,000 clones, approximately 83% seen once. Sequenced: PBMCs. All receptors derive from a woman in her late teens or twenties in good health and CMV-seronegative. Each CDR3 is given with its conserved first and last residue. D genes are given only for firm matches. Clone size, where shown, is once, few, many, or a class for clones that have expanded.

abundance	j_gene	v_gene	d_gene	CDR3aa	CDR3nt
NA	TRBJ2-5	TRBV19	TRBD1	CASSPTGAETQYF	TGTGCCAGTAGCCCGACAGGGGCCGAGACCCAGTACTTC
once	TRBJ2-7	TRBV19	TRBD2	CASMESSGYEQYF	TGTGCCAGTATGGAGTCTAGCGGCTACGAGCAGTACTTC
few	TRBJ1-6	TRBV7-9	NA	CASSLGQGIGSPLHF	TGTGCCAGCAGCTTAGGGCAGGGAATTGGTTCACCCCTCCACTTT
NA	TRBJ2-7	TRBV11-2	NA	CASSLGASAIYEQYF	TGTGCCAGCAGCCTCGGAGCTAGCGCTATCTACGAGCAGTACTTC
NA	TRBJ2-3	TRBV5-6	TRBD1	CASSPGQGSSDTQYF	TGTGCCAGCAGCCCGGGACAGGGAAGTTCAGATACGCAGTATTTT
NA	TRBJ2-5	TRBV7-9	NA	CASSVIQYQETQYF	TGTGCCAGCAGCGTAATACAATATCAAGAGACCCAGTACTTC
NA	TRBJ1-2	TRBV9	TRBD1	CASSWRDSPYGYTF	TGTGCCAGCAGCTGGCGGGACAGCCCCTATGGCTACACCTTC
NA	TRBJ1-1	TRBV27	NA	CASWKWETEAFF	TGTGCCAGCTGGAAGTGGGAGACTGAAGCTTTCTTT
few	TRBJ1-2	TRBV5-5	TRBD1	CASSVGRTGDTPHYGYTF	TGTGCCAGCAGCGTAGGCCGGACAGGGGACACCCCTCACTATGGCTACACCTTC
few	TRBJ1-2	TRBV6-1	NA	CASVIYREHGYTF	TGTGCCAGTGTTATTTACAGGGAGCATGGCTACACCTTC
once	TRBJ2-1	TRBV5-1	NA	CASSLELADPYNEQFF	TGCGCCAGCAGCTTGGAATTAGCGGATCCCTACAATGAGCAGTTCTTC
NA	TRBJ2-7	TRBV5-4	TRBD1	CASSPRDRGFREQYF	TGTGCCAGCAGTCCTCGGGACAGGGGGTTTCGCGAGCAGTACTTC
NA	TRBJ2-7	TRBV28	NA	CASKSGTWAAEQYF	TGTGCCTCTAAAAGCGGGACATGGGCTGCCGAGCAGTACTTC
NA	TRBJ2-3	TRBV5-1	NA	CASSSSAGALDTQYF	TGCGCCAGCAGCTCGTCCGCGGGGGCCTTGGATACGCAGTATTTT
NA	TRBJ2-3	TRBV4-3	NA	CASSQDSTTGLSTDTQYF	TGCGCCAGCAGCCAAGATTCGACTACAGGGCTTAGCACAGATACGCAGTATTTT
NA	TRBJ1-5	TRBV10-2	TRBD1	CASSRTAGQGGGNQPQHF	TGCGCCAGCAGTAGAACCGCGGGACAGGGGGGAGGCAATCAGCCCCAGCATTTT
NA	TRBJ2-7	TRBV6-5	TRBD1	CASSYSGQGWPYEQYF	TGTGCCAGCAGTTATTCAGGACAGGGCTGGCCCTACGAGCAGTACTTC
NA	TRBJ1-5	TRBV29-1	NA	CSVGQGIRQPQHF	TGCAGCGTTGGCCAGGGGATAAGGCAGCCCCAGCATTTT
NA	TRBJ1-2	TRBV28	NA	CASSLAGSDYGYTF	TGTGCCAGCAGTTTAGCTGGTTCAGACTATGGCTACACCTTC
NA	TRBJ2-7	TRBV10-3	NA	CAISESGGKTYEQYF	TGTGCCATCAGTGAGTCTGGGGGGAAAACCTACGAGCAGTACTTC
NA	TRBJ2-2	TRBV19	NA	CASSIRVSGELFF	TGTGCCAGTAGTATACGAGTGTCGGGGGAGCTGTTTTTT
NA	TRBJ1-1	TRBV27	NA	CASSLLTGGTEAFF	TGTGCCAGCAGTTTGTTAACAGGCGGCACTGAAGCTTTCTTT
NA	TRBJ1-4	TRBV30	TRBD1	CAWSRDRAVEKLFF	TGTGCCTGGAGTAGGGACAGGGCGGTAGAAAAACTGTTTTTT
once	TRBJ1-1	TRBV2	TRBD1	CASRPGQIRGNTEAFF	TGTGCCAGCAGGCCGGGACAGATAAGGGGGAACACTGAAGCTTTCTTT
NA	TRBJ1-4	TRBV2	NA	CASGEGVTEKLFF	TGTGCCAGCGGAGAGGGGGTCACTGAAAAACTGTTTTTT
NA	TRBJ1-1	TRBV6-5	NA	CASRPPEQNTEAFF	TGTGCCAGCAGACCCCCCGAGCAGAACACTGAAGCTTTCTTT
NA	TRBJ1-4	TRBV7-6	TRBD1	CASSLNRQGMDEKLFF	TGTGCCAGCAGCCTCAACAGACAGGGGATGGATGAAAAACTGTTTTTT
NA	TRBJ1-2	TRBV27	NA	CASSFVSDRLYGYTF	TGTGCCAGCAGTTTTGTGTCCGACAGGCTATATGGCTACACCTTC
many	TRBJ2-6	TRBV25-1	NA	CASLGSGANVLTF	TGTGCCAGCCTCGGCTCTGGGGCCAACGTCCTGACTTTC
NA	TRBJ1-2	TRBV18	TRBD1	CASSGTEDYGYTF	TGTGCCAGCTCCGGGACAGAAGACTATGGCTACACCTTC
NA	TRBJ1-2	TRBV30	NA	CAWSRDTVNYGYTF	TGTGCCTGGAGTAGGGACACCGTAAACTATGGCTACACCTTC
NA	TRBJ2-7	TRBV6-6	NA	CASSSPRGNSYEQYF	TGTGCCAGCAGCTCCCCACGGGGGAACTCCTACGAGCAGTACTTC
NA	TRBJ2-2	TRBV6-1	TRBD1	CASSEVVTGDTGELFF	TGTGCCAGCAGTGAAGTAGTGACAGGGGACACCGGGGAGCTGTTTTTT
NA	TRBJ2-3	TRBV6-6	TRBD2	CASSSFSGSTDTQYF	TGTGCCAGCAGTTCGTTTAGCGGGAGCACAGATACGCAGTATTTT
NA	TRBJ2-1	TRBV29-1	TRBD2	CSVAGTSGRNEQFF	TGCAGCGTTGCTGGGACTAGCGGGAGGAATGAGCAGTTCTTC
NA	TRBJ1-2	TRBV29-1	TRBD1	CSVGGQAYGYTF	TGCAGCGTTGGAGGACAGGCTTATGGCTACACCTTC
NA	TRBJ2-1	TRBV27	TRBD1	CASSLRGKGRGLNNEQFF	TGTGCCAGCAGTTTACGGGGCAAGGGTAGGGGGCTCAACAATGAGCAGTTCTTC
NA	TRBJ2-5	TRBV25-1	NA	CASSAGGQEVGETQYF	TGTGCCAGCAGTGCTGGAGGCCAGGAGGTGGGAGAGACCCAGTACTTC
NA	TRBJ1-3	TRBV6-6	NA	CASISSVGSGNTIYF	TGTGCCAGCATTTCTAGCGTGGGCTCTGGAAACACCATATATTTT
NA	TRBJ1-1	TRBV5-6	TRBD1	CASVTGVSEAFF	TGTGCCAGCGTAACAGGGGTAAGTGAAGCTTTCTTT
NA	TRBJ2-7	TRBV9	TRBD1	CASSVDGTGVHEQYF	TGTGCCAGCAGCGTAGACGGGACAGGGGTTCACGAGCAGTACTTC
NA	TRBJ2-4	TRBV27	TRBD1	CASSLRDRGRNIQYF	TGTGCCAGCAGTTTAAGGGACAGGGGTAGAAACATTCAGTACTTC